The 19 T cell receptor beta chains below come from one sample, sequenced in a study of blood T cells in healthy people across ages. With a J-beta primer mix and a sample-barcoded 5' primer, a second PCR ran 7 to 11 cycles. TCRdb independently ran MiXCR on the 5' RACE reads; one entry per CDR3 protein. The repertoire holds hundreds of thousands of distinct CDR3 sequences, approximately 47% seen once, with 45% to 55% in the top ten. Sequencing used blood. The receptors stem from a man in his sixties in good health.

This sequence joins TRBV6-5 and TRBJ2-3, with a tentative D call TRBD2 (6 bases). V shed 6 bases and J shed 5 bases, with 18 bases lying between them. Germline V CDR1 and CDR2: MNHEY, SVGAGI. CDR3 length equals 15 residues. This CDR3 is CASRVIKLGGDTQYF. The CDR3 DNA reads TGTGCCAGCAGAGTAATTAAACTGGGGGGAGATACGCAGTATTTT.

The CDR3 nucleotides are TGTGCCAGCAGCCCTCCCGGGGCTGCTACCTACGAGCAGTACTTC. Translated: CASSPPGAATYEQYF. This chain connects TRBV7-9 to TRBJ2-7; D is tentatively TRBD1 or TRBD2 (5 bases each). The CDR3 consists of 15 residues. Germline V gene lookup returns CDR1 SEHNR and CDR2 FQNEAQ (reference sequence). Trimming pared 5 bases from V and 2 bases from J, leaving 16 bases between.

The CDR3 protein is CASNRDRSSYNEQFF. DNA for the CDR3: TGTGCCAGCAACAGGGACAGGAGCTCCTACAATGAGCAGTTCTTC. V usage is TRBV6-5 and J usage is TRBJ2-1, with 8 bases fitting TRBD1. V was pared by 7 bases and J by 0 bases, with 5 bases of the junction left unmatched. This CDR3 has 15 residues. Germline V lookup: CDR1 MNHEY, CDR2 SVGAGI.

The CDR3 DNA sequence: TGTGCCAGCAGCGTAGAAGGCGCCTCAAGCTACACCTTC. As protein: CASSVEGASSYTF. The chain links TRBV9 to TRBJ1-2; no clear D gene. This CDR3 comprises 13 residues. Between the trimmed V and J ends, which lost 0 bases and 9 bases, there was a span of 12 bases. From germline, CDR1 is SGDLS and CDR2 YYNGEE.

Details on this clonotype: A junction end diverges from the germline sequence, so it may reflect a read error. The genes are TRBV4-3 and TRBJ2-2; TRBD2 might be the D (5 bases). Germline assignment: CDR1 LGHNA and CDR2 YSLEER. The CDR3 extends over 15 amino acids. The CDR3 protein is CASGHGGSGTGELFF. In nucleotides, the CDR3 is TGCGCCAGCGGCCACGGCGGGTCGGGCACCGGGGAGCTGTTTTTT.

Points on this clonotype: Mismatch with germline at one junction end may stem from a read error. The chain employs TRBV5-1 and TRBJ1-2, with a weak D call TRBD1 (5 bases). The CDR3 is 15 residues long. Germline loops: CDR1 SGHRS, CDR2 YFSETQ. The CDR3 protein is CASGLEGRADYGYTF. CDR3 bases: TGCGCCAGCGGCTTGGAAGGCAGGGCGGACTATGGCTACACCTTC.

The V and J genes are TRBV5-1 and TRBJ2-5; a possible D gene is TRBD1 (5 bases). This CDR3 region has 15 residues. Germline-derived CDR1 and CDR2 are SGHRS and YFSETQ. V lost 1 base and J lost 11, with 21 bases in between. CDR3 amino acids: CASSLLQGVETEQYF. CDR3 DNA sequence: TGCGCCAGCAGCTTGCTGCAAGGGGTCGAGACTGAGCAGTACTTC.

V and J are TRBV28 and TRBJ2-5, with 7 bases aligning to TRBD2. The CDR3 is 18 residues long. The germline gives CDR1 MDHEN, CDR2 SYDVKM. Trimming at V came to 1 base and at J to 0 bases, leaving 11 bases not matched to a gene. The CDR3 region is CASSLFSLASGDQETQYF. The CDR3 nucleotides are TGTGCCAGCAGTTTATTTTCGTTGGCTAGCGGAGACCAAGAGACCCAGTACTTC.

The chain employs TRBV3-1 and TRBJ1-2, with no clear D. The CDR3 runs to 14 residues. Per germline, CDR1 LGHDT and CDR2 YNNKEL (reference sequence). Trimming shortened V by 4 bases and J by 8 bases, and 17 bases separated the two germline ends. CDR3 in DNA: TGTGCCAGCAGCCCCCCATACCGAGGAGGCGGCTACACCTTC. It is translated as CASSPPYRGGGYTF.

The V and J genes are TRBV6-2 or TRBV6-3 and TRBJ2-5, with 10 bases matching TRBD2. Germline trimming cut 4 bases from V and 5 bases from J; bases unmatched to any gene: 10. Germline V gene lookup returns CDR1 MNHEY and CDR2 SVGEGT. There are 16 residues in the CDR3. CDR3: CASSSHLAGAAETQYF. DNA of the CDR3: TGTGCCAGCAGTTCCCATCTAGCGGGAGCGGCGGAGACCCAGTACTTC.

The chain links TRBV28 to TRBJ2-6; D is undetermined. The CDR3 runs to 13 residues. Per germline, CDR1 MDHEN and CDR2 SYDVKM. Trimming cost V 3 bases and J 4 bases, with 4 bases left between them. The CDR3 loop is CASSLRGANVLTF. CDR3 in DNA: TGTGCCAGCAGTTTGAGAGGGGCCAACGTCCTGACTTTC.

This clonotype was recorded a few times. The genes are TRBV5-4 and TRBJ1-1; D may be TRBD1 (5 bases). This CDR3 is 15 amino acids long. Deletions cut 0 bases from V and 1 base from J, with 10 bases between. The germline CDR1 and CDR2 sequences are SGHNT and YYREEE (reference sequence). This CDR3 reads CASSLVGGGNTEAFF. CDR3 nucleotides: TGTGCCAGCAGCTTGGTTGGCGGGGGGAACACTGAAGCTTTCTTT.

This clonotype was counted a few times. This CDR3 reads CASSVPIGRRRSRRQYF. The CDR3 DNA follows: TGTGCCAGCAGCGTACCCATAGGACGGAGGCGATCCCGGAGGCAGTACTTC. The chain recombines TRBV6-2 or TRBV6-3 with TRBJ2-7, with TRBD2 as a possible D gene (5 bases). Germline-derived CDR1 and CDR2 are MNHEY and SVGEGT. The CDR3 loop spans 17 amino acids. Trimming removed 6 bases at V and 9 bases at J, with 30 bases between.

This clonotype has only one observation. The chain employs TRBV6-2 or TRBV6-3 and TRBJ2-3, with 12 nucleotides matching TRBD2. Germline V gene lookup returns CDR1 MNHEY and CDR2 SVGEGT. The ends lost 6 bases at V and 4 bases at J; junction bases unmatched: 5. The CDR3 spans 15 residues. CDR3 sequence: CASRTTSGSSDTQYF. The CDR3 bases are TGTGCCAGCAGAACGACTAGCGGGAGTTCAGATACGCAGTATTTT.

The V call is TRBV20-1, the J call TRBJ1-2; D is perhaps TRBD1 (6 bases). The CDR3 is 15 amino acids. Germline V gene sequence: CDR1 DFQATT, CDR2 SNEGSKA (reference sequence). V was shortened by 6 bases and J by 6 bases, with 23 bases between the two germline ends. CDR3 loop: CSAPPGHRGGNGYTF. The CDR3 DNA follows: TGCAGTGCCCCGCCGGGACACCGGGGAGGTAATGGCTACACCTTC.

The chain employs TRBV7-2 and TRBJ2-1; D is possibly TRBD1 (5 bases). CDR3 length equals 13 residues. Deletions cut 5 bases from V and 8 bases from J, with 13 bases between. Germline CDR1 and CDR2: SGHTA and FQGNSA. In DNA, the CDR3 is TGTGCCAGCAGCACCCGTCCCAGGGATGAGCAGTTCTTC. Translation: CASSTRPRDEQFF.

The chain links TRBV15 to TRBJ1-2, with TRBD1 as a possible D gene (5 bases). The V and J ends lost 5 bases and 8 bases respectively, with 21 bases between them. The CDR3 spans 15 residues. CDR1 is LNHNV and CDR2 is YYDKDF in the germline V gene (reference sequence). CDR3 amino acids: CATSQGGQVTGGYTF. The CDR3 DNA reads TGTGCCACCAGCCAGGGCGGGCAGGTGACTGGAGGCTACACCTTC.

The CDR3, as DNA: TGCAGTGCTAGACAGGTCCACGAGCAGTACTTC. It is translated as CSARQVHEQYF. The V call is TRBV20-1, the J call TRBJ2-7; no clear D. The germline V gene encodes CDR1 DFQATT and CDR2 SNEGSKA (reference sequence). CDR3 size: 11 residues. Trimming pared 2 bases from V and 5 bases from J, leaving 7 bases between.

This clonotype was counted between two and nine times. The J gene is TRBJ2-1, the V gene TRBV28; tentative D call: TRBD2 (5 bases). V was pared by 8 bases and J by 6 bases, with 20 bases between. The germline CDR1 and CDR2 sequences are MDHEN and SYDVKM. This CDR3 is 15 amino acids long. The CDR3 bases are TGTGCCAGCCGTCCCGACTATACCGTTAGCAATGAGCAGTTCTTC. Its protein is CASRPDYTVSNEQFF.